Ten or more counts support the clone carrying this T cell receptor beta chain. Its target is unknown. The CDR3 totals 11 residues. Libraries for TCR beta were made by quantitative 5'-RACE with molecular barcodes. From the 5' RACE reads, TCRdb called clonotypes with MiXCR, one entry per CDR3 protein. The sample shows under 250,000 distinct CDR3 sequences, roughly 10% of them seen only once. These data originate in a study of CD8 T cells in ankylosing spondylitis. Study findings and constraints: In ankylosing spondylitis blood, a motif of fewer than 10 highly homologous TCR beta variants appeared characteristic. Researchers reportedly found disease-linked clones significantly enriched in matched ankylosing spondylitis synovial fluid.

V usage is TRBV21-1 and J usage is TRBJ1-5. TRBV21-1 is described as a pseudogene. The sequenced sample consisted of blood, either unsorted or a sorted T cell fraction (not recorded which). The TCR originated in a male donor with ankylosing spondylitis or in good health (not recorded which). CDR3 region: CASSKVQPQHF. CDR3 in DNA: TGTGCCAGCAGCAAAGTTCAGCCCCAGCATTTT.